This entry lists 13 T cell receptor beta chains sequenced from one sample in a study of neurological immune-mediated disorders (dated by TCRdb to about 2019). Library creation used 5' RACE. Instrument on record: Illumina HiSeq 2500. TCRdb handled the public reads itself, with Q25 trimming in fastp and clone calling in MiXCR, and kept productive beta chains. Records with the same CDR3 protein are collapsed into one entry carrying the most frequent genes and DNA. A total of around 70,000 distinct CDR3 sequences appear in this sample, 5.2% of them only once. The top ten clones comprise 2.8% of the sample. Input material: PBMCs. These receptors were taken from a woman aged 30 to 39 with multiple sclerosis.

Only one count was recorded for this clonotype. A junction boundary mismatches the germline segment, possibly from a read error. V and J are TRBV3-1 and TRBJ1-5; no definite D call. The CDR3 sequence is 14 residues long. The germline gives CDR1 LGHDT, CDR2 YNNKEL (reference sequence). In DNA form, the CDR3 reads TGTGCCAGCAGCCCCCAACGGGGTCTCGAACCCCAGAATTTT. Its protein is CASSPQRGLEPQNF.

This clonotype occurred many times. The chain carries TRBV20-1 and TRBJ2-1, with no clear D. The CDR3 covers 14 residues. CDR1 is DFQATT, CDR2 SNEGSKA, per germline (reference sequence). CDR3 DNA sequence: TGCAGAACTGGACCGACGGACTCCTACAATGAGCAGTTCTTC. This translates into CRTGPTDSYNEQFF.

The table lists this clonotype with a few counts. The chain combines TRBV20-1 with TRBJ1-1; D is uncertain. This CDR3 spans 12 amino acids. Looked up from germline, CDR1 is DFQATT and CDR2 is SNEGSKA (reference sequence). Trimming left V 5 bases short and J 4 bases short, with 11 bases between. CDR3 in DNA: TGCAGTGCTCCGAAAGGCGGCACTGAAGCTTTCTTT. Its translation is CSAPKGGTEAFF.

This clonotype was seen ten or more times. This sequence joins TRBV6-5 and TRBJ1-6, with D uncertain. V dropped 10 bases and J dropped 10 bases, with 14 bases sitting between them. This CDR3 has 12 amino acids. Germline V CDR1 and CDR2: MNHEY, SVGAGI. The CDR3 spells CATWGGNSPLHF. CDR3 bases: TGTGCCACCTGGGGAGGGAACTCACCCCTCCACTTT.

This clonotype was detected ten times or more. The chain uses TRBV7-2 and TRBJ2-2; possibly TRBD1 for D (6 bases). Per the germline V gene, CDR1 is SGHTA and CDR2 is FQGNSA. V shed 9 bases and J shed 1 base, with 6 bases lying between them. The CDR3 loop spans 12 amino acids. CDR3 coding DNA: TGTGCCAGGGGACAGAACACCGGGGAGCTGTTTTTT. This codes for CARGQNTGELFF.

There are a few counts of this clonotype. The CDR3 sequence is CASSLAGGPADTQYF. CDR3 in DNA: TGTGCCAGCAGCTTAGCGGGGGGGCCCGCAGATACGCAGTATTTT. V is TRBV11-1 and J is TRBJ2-3; D possibly corresponds to TRBD2 (7 bases). CDR3 length equals 15 residues. V lost 0 bases and J 4 bases, leaving 11 bases between the germline ends. Germline V gene sequence: CDR1 SGHAT, CDR2 FQDESV (reference sequence).

This clonotype was recorded at least ten times. This chain connects TRBV2 to TRBJ2-1; D gene uncertain. V was clipped by 4 bases and J by 3 bases, with 10 bases between them. This CDR3 region has 14 residues. Per germline, CDR1 SNHLY and CDR2 FYNNEI. CDR3 in amino acids: CASSVAYGYNEQFF. CDR3 DNA: TGTGCCAGCAGTGTAGCCTACGGCTACAATGAGCAGTTCTTC.

This clonotype showed up many times. V is TRBV11-2 and J is TRBJ2-5; D remains ambiguous. The V end lost 2 bases, the J end lost 5 bases, and 15 bases lay between the germline ends. Looked up from germline, CDR1 is SGHAT and CDR2 is FQNNGV. The CDR3 totals 15 residues. This CDR3 reads CASSLWPGQVETQYF. The CDR3 DNA sequence: TGTGCCAGCAGCTTATGGCCAGGCCAGGTGGAGACCCAGTACTTC.

This clonotype was detected a few times. The V and J genes are TRBV2 and TRBJ2-2; D possibly corresponds to TRBD1 (6 bases). CDR1 and CDR2 from the germline V gene are SNHLY and FYNNEI. The CDR3 sequence is 14 residues long. V was cut by 9 bases and J by 5 bases, with 16 bases left in between. In DNA, the CDR3 is TGTGCCAGACAACAGGGACGAGGGACCGGGGAGCTGTTTTTT. It codes for CARQQGRGTGELFF. Complete variable domain (other parts from reference TRBV2 and TRBJ2-2): EPEVTQTPSHQVTQMGQEVILRCVPISNHLYFYWYRQILGQKVEFLVSFYNNEISEKSEIFDDQFSVERPDGSNFTLKIRSTKLEDSAMYFCARQQGRGTGELFFGEGSRLTVL.

This clonotype occurred many times. The CDR3, as DNA: TGTGCCAGCAGCTTAGGGGCTTACAATGAGCAGTTCTTC. Translated, it gives CASSLGAYNEQFF. This chain links TRBV7-3 with TRBJ2-1, with D perhaps TRBD1 (5 bases). Germline V gives CDR1 SGHTA, CDR2 FQGTGA. The V end was cut by 2 bases, the J end by 4 bases, with 6 bases between. The CDR3 has 13 amino acids.

At least ten counts were recorded for this clonotype. The chain links TRBV20-1 to TRBJ1-6; D is perhaps TRBD1 (5 bases). V lost 0 bases, J lost 7 bases, and 16 bases lay in between. Looked up from germline, CDR1 is DFQATT and CDR2 is SNEGSKA (reference sequence). This CDR3 region has 16 residues. DNA for the CDR3: TGCAGTGCTAGAGAGGAGTCGGGGGGTGCCAATTCACCCCTCCACTTT. It codes for CSAREESGGANSPLHF.

This clonotype was picked up many times. One junction end disagrees with the germline gene, perhaps due to a read error. The chain joins TRBV9 to TRBJ1-6, with a possible D match to TRBD1 (6 bases). The CDR3 is 15 amino acids. Germline V gene lookup returns CDR1 SGDLS and CDR2 YYNGEE. The chain's CDR3 is CASSPLRRGASPLNF. The CDR3 coding sequence is TGTGCCAGCAGCCCCCTTCGAAGGGGGGCCTCACCCCTCAACTTT.

The table lists this clonotype with many counts. Here the CDR3 DNA reads TGTGCCAGCAGCTTCCTTCCGCAGGGCCGCAGCGGGAACACTGAAGCTTTCTTT. Translating it yields CASSFLPQGRSGNTEAFF. The rearrangement uses TRBV7-8 and TRBJ1-1; possible D gene TRBD1, 5 bases. Trimming pared 3 bases from V and 1 base from J, leaving 21 bases between. Germline V lookup: CDR1 SGHVS, CDR2 FQNEAQ. The CDR3 covers 18 residues.